Here is one T cell receptor (beta chain) with its context. The data derive from a study of blood T cell repertoires in COVID-19. Study context: The United States, Italy and Spain provided the acute and convalescent COVID-19 samples. The cDNA or gDNA used as material had been derived from T cells, B-cell-depleted T cells, or PBMCs.

Per the authors' pipeline: Counts of nucleated cells, estimated from reference gene primer amplification, were obtained. TCRdb keeps only in-frame clones here, not all; method: immunoSEQ multiplex PCR. For V, J and clone size, that table is used; D and trimming come from the DNA. The repertoire includes about 250,000 clones, roughly nine tenths of them detected once, and under 4% sits in the top ten. Germline CDR1 SGHTA, CDR2 FQGNSA. Unmatched junction bases numbered 6, after V lost 3 bases and J lost 0 bases. The CDR3 has 16 amino acids. The V call is TRBV7-2, the J call TRBJ2-5; 8 bases agree with TRBD2. The clonotype originates from a man aged 18 to 30 with active or convalescent COVID-19. Sequences were obtained from peripheral blood. CDR3 DNA: TGTGCCAGCAGCTTGGAACTAGCGGTATACCAAGAGACCCAGTACTTC. Translating gives CASSLELAVYQETQYF.